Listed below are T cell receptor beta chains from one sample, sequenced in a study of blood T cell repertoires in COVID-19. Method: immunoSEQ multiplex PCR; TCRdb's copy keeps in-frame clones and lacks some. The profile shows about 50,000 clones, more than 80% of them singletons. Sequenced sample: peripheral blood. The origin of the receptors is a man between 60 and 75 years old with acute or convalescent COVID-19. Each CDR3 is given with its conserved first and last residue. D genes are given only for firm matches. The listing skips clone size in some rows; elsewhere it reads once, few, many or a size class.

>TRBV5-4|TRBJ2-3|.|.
CASSTYTDTQYF
TGTGCCAGCAGCACTTACACAGATACGCAGTATTTT
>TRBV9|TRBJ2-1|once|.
CASSGGAYNEQFF
TGTGCCAGCAGCGGGGGGGCCTACAATGAGCAGTTCTTC
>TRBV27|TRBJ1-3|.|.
CASSPVGGLSGNTIYF
TGTGCCAGCAGTCCAGTAGGCGGGCTCTCTGGAAACACCATATATTTT
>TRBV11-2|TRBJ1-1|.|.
CASSLDVGGGTEAFF
TGTGCCAGCAGCTTAGATGTAGGGGGGGGGACTGAAGCTTTCTTT
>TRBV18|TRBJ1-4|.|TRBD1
CASSPRTGGSEKLFF
TGTGCCAGCTCACCCCGGACAGGGGGCAGTGAAAAACTGTTTTTT
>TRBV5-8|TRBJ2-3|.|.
CASSLGLLGPDTQYF
TGTGCCAGCAGCTTGGGTCTCCTCGGTCCAGATACGCAGTATTTT
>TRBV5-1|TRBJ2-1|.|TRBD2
CASSLAFTSGRLNEQFF
TGCGCCAGCAGCTTGGCCTTTACTAGCGGGAGGCTCAATGAGCAGTTCTTC
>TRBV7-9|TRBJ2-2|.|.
CASSVNTGELFF
TGTGCCAGCAGCGTAAACACCGGGGAGCTGTTTTTT
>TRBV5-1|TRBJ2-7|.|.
CASSLRTGTSWAYEQYF
TGCGCCAGCAGCTTGAGGACCGGGACTTCATGGGCCTACGAGCAGTACTTC
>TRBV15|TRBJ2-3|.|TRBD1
CATSPGQGIWGTQYF
TGTGCCACCAGCCCGGGACAGGGAATCTGGGGTACGCAGTATTTT
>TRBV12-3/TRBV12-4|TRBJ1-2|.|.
CASSPHSYGYTF
TGTGCCAGCAGCCCCCACAGCTATGGCTACACCTTC